This passage covers 15 T cell receptor beta chains from one sample sequenced in a study of cytomegalovirus exposure and HLA in healthy donors. PCR primers comprised 60 Vbeta and 13 Jbeta primers. The data were produced by immunoSEQ multiplex PCR, yet TCRdb's version contains in-frame clones alone and is incomplete. The sample yields about 90,000 clones, around two thirds seen once. The sequenced sample was PBMCs. These receptors were taken from a woman younger than 45 in good health and CMV-seropositive.

This clone was seen a single time. CDR3: CAWSPTRYEQYF. The CDR3 DNA reads as TGTGCCTGGAGTCCGACAAGGTACGAGCAGTACTTC. J is TRBJ2-7 and V is TRBV30, with no clear D. Trimming stripped 2 bases from V and 4 bases from J, with 9 bases between. Germline V gene data show CDR1 as GTSNPN and CDR2 as SVGIG (reference sequence). The CDR3 loop spans 12 amino acids.

Comments on this clone: One end of the junction fails to match germline, which may point to a read error. V and J are TRBV6-6 and TRBJ1-4; 9 bases agree with TRBD1. The CDR3 length is 12 residues. CDR1 and CDR2 (germline): MNHNY, SVGAGI (reference sequence). The CDR3 DNA reads as TGTGCCAGCACCTCGGGACAGGGAAAGTTTTATTTT. Translated, it gives CASTSGQGKFYF.

This clone occurred a few times. V and J are TRBV7-2 and TRBJ2-1, with a possible D match to TRBD1 (5 bases). The CDR3 sequence is 14 residues long. Trimming cost V 0 bases and J 2 bases, with 5 bases left between them. Looked up from germline, CDR1 is SGHTA and CDR2 is FQGNSA. CDR3 in DNA: TGTGCCAGCAGCTTAGCGGGGCCCTACAATGAGCAGTTCTTC. This codes for CASSLAGPYNEQFF.

CDR3: CSAFRYGYTF. The DNA of the CDR3 is TGCAGTGCTTTTCGGTATGGCTACACCTTC. The rearrangement links TRBV20-1 to TRBJ1-2; D not certain. The CDR3 has 10 amino acids. Germline V gene data show CDR1 as DFQATT and CDR2 as SNEGSKA (reference sequence). V was shortened by 5 bases and J by 5 bases, with 6 bases between the two germline ends.

The chain joins TRBV29-1 to TRBJ2-7; 7 bases align to TRBD1. CDR1 is SQVTM and CDR2 is ANQGSEA in the germline V gene. V lost 5 bases, J lost 2 bases, and 9 bases stayed unmatched. This CDR3 contains 14 residues. The CDR3 DNA reads as TGCAGCGTTAGGGGGACAGTGCCCCCCTACGAGCAGTACTTC. Its protein is CSVRGTVPPYEQYF.

A few counts support this clone. The V and J genes are TRBV19 and TRBJ1-5; 8 nucleotides line up with TRBD1. The V gene end was trimmed by 5 bases and the J gene end by 2 bases; junction bases not matched to a gene: 8. The germline V gene has CDR1 LNHDA and CDR2 SQIVND (reference sequence). The CDR3 contains 16 residues. The CDR3 nucleotides are TGTGCCAGTAGTCCCCTTGGACAGGGCCGCAATCAGCCCCAGCATTTT. Protein product: CASSPLGQGRNQPQHF.

This clone showed up just a few times. The gene calls are TRBV2 and TRBJ2-7, with D perhaps matching TRBD1 (5 bases). Between the trimmed V and J ends, which lost 10 bases and 1 base, there was a span of 11 bases. Germline V lookup: CDR1 SNHLY, CDR2 FYNNEI. CDR3 length equals 12 residues. CDR3 coding DNA: TGTGCCATAAGGGGCAGTTCCTACGAGCAGTACTTC. Translation: CAIRGSSYEQYF.

The rearrangement links TRBV4-1 to TRBJ1-1; TRBD1 matches 10 bases. The CDR3 consists of 18 residues. Germline lookup yields CDR1 MGHRA and CDR2 YSYEKL. The trim removed 1 base at V and 2 bases at J, leaving 10 bases unmatched. DNA for the CDR3: TGCGCCAGCAGCCAAGGAAGGGACAGGGGACGTCGAAACACTGAAGCTTTCTTT. Its protein product is CASSQGRDRGRRNTEAFF.

J is TRBJ1-6 and V is TRBV6-5; TRBD1 is a possible D gene (6 bases). The CDR3 contains 14 residues. The germline V and J ends were trimmed by 2 bases and 9 bases, with 11 bases remaining between them. From germline, CDR1 is MNHEY and CDR2 SVGAGI. CDR3 nucleotide sequence: TGTGCCAGCAGTTACCGGGGGGCGGGTTCACCCCTCCACTTT. Amino acids: CASSYRGAGSPLHF.

The rearrangement links TRBV5-1 to TRBJ2-4; 11 nucleotides line up with TRBD1. V gave up 3 bases and J gave up 8 bases; unmatched junction bases: 4. There are 14 residues in the CDR3. CDR1 and CDR2 (germline): SGHRS, YFSETQ. The CDR3 DNA follows: TGCGCCAGCAGCTCAGGGACAGGGGGAGACATTCAGTACTTC. Protein: CASSSGTGGDIQYF.

This clone came up a few times. This chain joins TRBV28 and TRBJ2-5; D is possibly TRBD2 (5 bases). Germline CDR1 is MDHEN and CDR2 is SYDVKM. The germline V and J ends were trimmed by 2 bases and 1 base, with 8 bases remaining between them. The CDR3 spans 14 residues. The CDR3 loop is CASSLVGIQETQYF. CDR3 nucleotide sequence: TGTGCCAGCAGTTTAGTCGGGATCCAAGAGACCCAGTACTTC.

This chain connects TRBV6-5 to TRBJ1-1; TRBD1 aligns across 9 bases. V lost 4 bases and J lost 2; bases outside the gene matches: 5. This CDR3 contains 15 residues. Germline-derived CDR1 and CDR2 are MNHEY and SVGAGI. CDR3 in amino acids: CASSLQGARNTEAFF. CDR3 nucleotides: TGTGCCAGCAGTTTACAGGGGGCGCGAAACACTGAAGCTTTCTTT.

The rearrangement links TRBV5-4 to TRBJ2-5; tentative D call: TRBD1 (6 bases). Gene TRBJ2-7 matches the end of the DNA better, so the J call may be wrong. Germline V gives CDR1 SGHNT, CDR2 YYREEE (reference sequence). This CDR3 comprises 14 residues. CDR3 amino acids: CASSLYQGTYEQYF. The CDR3 bases are TGTGCCAGCAGCTTGTATCAGGGGACCTACGAGCAGTACTTC.

The CDR3 loop reads CASSSRQERAYGYTF. The CDR3 nucleotides read TGTGCCAGCAGCTCCCGACAGGAAAGGGCTTATGGCTACACCTTC. The V gene is TRBV7-3, the J gene TRBJ1-2; D is perhaps TRBD1 (6 bases). Germline lookup yields CDR1 SGHTA and CDR2 FQGTGA. The CDR3 spans 15 residues. Trimming shortened V by 4 bases and J by 5 bases, and 17 bases separated the two germline ends.

This rearrangement joins TRBV12-2 to TRBJ2-7; the table names TRBD2, a call not compared with the DNA. TRBV12-2 is classified as a pseudogene. The CDR3 loop spans 15 amino acids. CDR3: CASRLATSGGYEQYF. The DNA of the CDR3 is TGTGCAAGTCGCTTAGCGACTAGCGGGGGTTACGAGCAGTACTTC.